The T cell receptor beta chain under discussion was sequenced for a study of blood T cell repertoires in COVID-19. Study-wide background: Spain, Italy and the United States supplied samples that represented acute and convalescent COVID-19.

Authors' data handling: The authors estimated nucleated cell counts from reference gene primer amplification. Sequencing was performed with immunoSEQ multiplex PCR; in TCRdb, only in-frame clones are kept and a portion is missing. V, J and clone size are those of that table, while D and trimming were read from the DNA. The repertoire holds about 480,000 clones, with around 89% as singletons. V shed 6 bases and J 4 bases; nucleotides not matched to a gene: 5. Germline V CDR1 and CDR2: LNHDA, SQIVND (reference sequence). The CDR3 covers 14 residues. Participant ages covered about 18 to 90 years across 25 or so US areas. Cohort 3 donors were reported recovered after two negative PCRs, clearance, or symptom resolution.

The receptor's source is a woman aged 35 to 49 who had recovered from COVID-19. Sequencing was performed on PBMCs or T cells enriched from blood (not recorded which). The chain is built from TRBV19 and TRBJ2-7; TRBD2 agrees at 11 bases. CDR3 nucleotides: TGTGCCAGTAGCTTTCTAGCGGGAGGTTACGAGCAGTACTTC. This codes for CASSFLAGGYEQYF.